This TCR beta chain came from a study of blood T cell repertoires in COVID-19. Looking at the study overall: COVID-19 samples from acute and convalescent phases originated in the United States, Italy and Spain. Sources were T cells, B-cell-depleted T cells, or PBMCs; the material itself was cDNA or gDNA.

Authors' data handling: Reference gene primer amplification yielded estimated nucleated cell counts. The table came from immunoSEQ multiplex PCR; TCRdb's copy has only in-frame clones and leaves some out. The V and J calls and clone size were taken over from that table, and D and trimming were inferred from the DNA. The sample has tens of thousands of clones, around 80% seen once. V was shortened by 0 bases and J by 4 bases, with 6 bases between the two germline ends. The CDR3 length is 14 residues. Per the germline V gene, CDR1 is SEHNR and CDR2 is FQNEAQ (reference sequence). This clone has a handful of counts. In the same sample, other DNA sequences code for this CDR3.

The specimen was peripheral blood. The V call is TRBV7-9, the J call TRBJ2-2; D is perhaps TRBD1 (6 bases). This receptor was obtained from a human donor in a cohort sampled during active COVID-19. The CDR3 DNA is TGTGCCAGCAGCTTAGCAGGGGGCACCGGGGAGCTGTTTTTT. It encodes CASSLAGGTGELFF.